There are a few counts of the clone carrying this T cell receptor beta chain. Its antigen remains unidentified. The record originates from a study of response to subunit inactivated influenza vaccine. Overall study results and limits: That few new T cells are recruited by each seasonal influenza vaccination was the authors' suggestion.

TCRdb passed the RT-PCR reads through MiXCR, listing each CDR3 protein once. The repertoire consists of some 500,000 distinct CDR3 sequences, with approximately 15% occurring once and the leading ten covering 2.5% to 3.5%. V was clipped by 4 bases and J by 8 bases; unmatched bases: 7. The CDR3 length is 15 residues. Per the germline V gene, CDR1 is MNHEY and CDR2 is SVGAGI. The starting material was CD4+ T cells sorted from PBMCs, obtained roughly 24 months after vaccination. The sequence derives from a man aged 50-75 years who received an inactivated influenza vaccine. The rearrangement uses TRBV6-5 and TRBJ1-4, with 10 bases identical to TRBD1. CDR3 amino acids: CASSSGTGVREKLFF. For the CDR3, the DNA is TGTGCCAGCAGTTCGGGGACAGGGGTCCGGGAAAAACTGTTTTTT.